The 6 T cell receptor beta chains below were found in one sample sequenced in a study of cytomegalovirus exposure and HLA in healthy donors (dated by TCRdb to 2016 to 2017). Library preparation was by the immunoSEQ multiplex PCR assay. This immuneACCESS table, as held by TCRdb, lists in-frame sequences with V and J called but not all clones. Of the missing ones, under half trace to an unresolved V gene in checked studies; the others have no known cause. The sample profile shows approximately 160,000 clones; roughly 86% of them were found once. Of the sample, roughly 4.2% is held by the ten largest clones. Sequenced: PBMCs. The receptors originated from a man aged 18 to 30 in good health and CMV-seropositive.

CDR3 loop: CSAYRNTEAFF. DNA of the CDR3: TGCAGTGCTTACAGAAACACTGAAGCTTTCTTT. J is TRBJ1-1 and V is TRBV20-1; D unresolved. This CDR3 is 11 amino acids long. CDR1 and CDR2 (germline): DFQATT, SNEGSKA (reference sequence). Trimming removed 5 bases at V and 2 bases at J, with 6 bases between.

The chain couples TRBV9 to TRBJ2-3; 10 bases match TRBD2. The CDR3 totals 15 residues. The V gene's germline CDR1 is SGDLS and CDR2 YYNGEE. V lost 3 bases to trimming and J lost 1 base; unmatched junction nucleotides: 2. CDR3 in DNA: TGTGCCAGCAGCGGTGGACTAGCGGGCACAGATACGCAGTATTTT. Translation: CASSGGLAGTDTQYF.

This sequence joins TRBV19 and TRBJ2-3; D might be TRBD2 (5 bases). The CDR3 runs 15 residues. Germline CDR1 is LNHDA and CDR2 is SQIVND (reference sequence). V lost 2 bases and J lost 1, with 10 bases in between. The DNA of the CDR3 is TGTGCCAGTAGTATACCTAGCAGCGGCACAGATACGCAGTATTTT. Protein: CASSIPSSGTDTQYF.

V is TRBV4-1 and J is TRBJ2-5; no clear D. Trimming took off 0 bases at V and 1 base at J, with 6 bases between the two ends. Per the germline V gene, CDR1 is MGHRA and CDR2 is YSYEKL. The CDR3 has 14 amino acids. CDR3 bases: TGCGCCAGCAGCCAAGACAGGTCCCAAGAGACCCAGTACTTC. Translated: CASSQDRSQETQYF.

This clone came up once. The chain carries TRBV7-2 and TRBJ2-3, with 8 bases lining up with TRBD2. Trimming at V came to 5 bases and at J to 0 bases, leaving 13 bases not matched to a gene. CDR1 and CDR2 (germline): SGHTA, FQGNSA. This CDR3 has 18 residues. Here the CDR3 reads CASSPGAGGITSTDTQYF. The CDR3 DNA is TGTGCCAGCAGCCCGGGGGCGGGAGGTATCACTAGCACAGATACGCAGTATTTT. The whole variable domain, filled in from reference TRBV7-2 and TRBJ2-3, reads GAGVSQSPSNKVTEKGKDVELRCDPISGHTALYWYRQSLGQGLEFLIYFQGNSAPDKSGLPSDRFSAERTGGSVSTLTIQRTQQEDSAVYLCASSPGAGGITSTDTQYFGPGTRLTVL.

The gene calls are TRBV7-9 and TRBJ1-2; 8 nucleotides match TRBD1. V lost 5 bases and J lost 5; bases outside the gene matches: 10. Per the germline V gene, CDR1 is SEHNR and CDR2 is FQNEAQ (reference sequence). The CDR3 sequence is 15 residues long. The CDR3 region has the DNA TGTGCCAGCAGCGCAGACAGGGGAGATAAATATGGCTACACCTTC. This translates into CASSADRGDKYGYTF.